The 26 T cell receptor beta chains reported below all come from one sample, sequenced in a study of blood T cells in healthy people across ages (dated by TCRdb to about 2015). Library generation was performed with 5' RACE. Sequencing was performed on an Illumina HiSeq 2500. A second roughly 6 to 11 cycle PCR used a sample-barcoded 5' primer and a J-beta primer mix. TCRdb reran the public reads through fastp at Q25 and MiXCR, keeping productive beta chains. Rows merge per CDR3 protein into single entries with the most common DNA and genes. The sample table shows more than 1,400,000 distinct CDR3 sequences, and roughly 45% are seen once. Of the sample, 7% to 9.5% is held by the ten largest clones. The sample consisted of blood. The origin of the receptors is a young woman in good health.

This clonotype was recorded only once. The chain uses TRBV27 and TRBJ2-7; 7 nucleotides match TRBD1. CDR1 is MNHEY, CDR2 SMNVEV, per germline (reference sequence). V was pared by 0 bases and J by 4 bases, with 6 bases of the junction left unmatched. The length of the CDR3 is 15 residues. The CDR3 loop reads CASSLSPGQVYEQYF. CDR3 DNA sequence: TGTGCCAGCAGTTTATCTCCAGGACAGGTGTACGAGCAGTACTTC.

This chain uses TRBV7-3 with TRBJ1-2; 8 positions agree with TRBD1. This CDR3 contains 18 residues. Germline V gene lookup returns CDR1 SGHTA and CDR2 FQGTGA. The V segment lost 4 bases and the J segment 8 bases; nucleotides outside the gene matches: 21. The CDR3 here is CASSSTPGQVLMGNGYTF. The DNA for the CDR3 is TGTGCCAGCAGCTCAACACCGGGACAGGTTCTTATGGGGAACGGCTACACCTTC.

The CDR3: CASSKGSGTGLSYEQYF. CDR3 bases: TGTGCCAGCAGCAAAGGGAGCGGGACAGGACTCTCCTACGAGCAGTACTTC. The genes are TRBV21-1 and TRBJ2-7; TRBD1, as called in the table, went unchecked against the DNA. TRBV21-1 constitutes a pseudogene. This CDR3 contains 17 residues.

This clonotype has more than one count but fewer than ten. V usage is TRBV18 and J usage is TRBJ2-5, with D unresolved. Germline CDR1 KGHSH, CDR2 LQKENI. With 0 bases removed from V and 1 base from J, the gap between germline ends came to 9 bases. The CDR3 sequence is 15 residues long. CDR3 in amino acids: CASSPPMAVQETQYF. The CDR3 nucleotides are TGTGCCAGCTCACCACCGATGGCCGTCCAAGAGACCCAGTACTTC.

In its sample, this clonotype was seen a few times. The V and J genes are TRBV29-1 and TRBJ2-1; 9 bases are shared with TRBD2. The CDR3 sequence is 16 residues long. Looked up from germline, CDR1 is SQVTM and CDR2 is ANQGSEA. V gave up 2 bases and J gave up 1 base; unmatched junction bases: 6. The CDR3 sequence is CSVENQREASYNEQFF. The CDR3 nucleotides are TGCAGCGTTGAAAACCAGCGGGAGGCTTCCTACAATGAGCAGTTCTTC.

This clonotype was counted between two and nine times. The V gene is TRBV11-2, the J gene TRBJ2-7; a possible D gene is TRBD2 (6 bases). V shed 8 bases and J shed 4 bases, with 15 bases lying between them. This CDR3 is 13 amino acids long. The germline CDR1 and CDR2 sequences are SGHAT and FQNNGV. The chain's CDR3 is CASLLTSTYEQYF. Written as DNA, the CDR3 is TGTGCCAGCCTGCTGACTAGTACGTACGAGCAGTACTTC.

V usage is TRBV11-3 and J usage is TRBJ2-1, with D possibly TRBD2 on 7 matching bases. The CDR3 runs to 15 residues. Germline CDR1 SGHNT, CDR2 YENEEA. V was shortened by 5 bases and J by 6 bases, with 17 bases between the two germline ends. The CDR3 bases are TGTGCCAGCAGCGAGAAGCGGGACACAATCAATGAGCAGTTCTTC. It encodes CASSEKRDTINEQFF. The full variable domain, rest sourced from reference TRBV11-3 and TRBJ2-1, is EAGVVQSPRYKIIEKKQPVAFWCNPISGHNTLYWYLQNLGQGPELLIRYENEEAVDDSQLPKDRFSAERLKGVDSTLKIQPAELGDSAVYLCASSEKRDTINEQFFGPGTRLTVL.

The chain links TRBV11-2 to TRBJ2-7; weak D call: TRBD1 (5 bases). Germline V gives CDR1 SGHAT, CDR2 FQNNGV. V was shortened by 5 bases and J by 6 bases, with 17 bases between the two germline ends. The CDR3 extends over 14 amino acids. In nucleotides, the CDR3 is TGTGCCAGCAGCGTAGGGGCCACCTGGGGCGAGCAGTACTTC. Translation gives CASSVGATWGEQYF.

The CDR3 here is CASSLGAASYNEQYF. The CDR3 region has the DNA TGTGCCAGCAGCTTAGGAGCGGCGTCCTACAATGAGCAGTATTTT. This sequence joins TRBV7-2 and TRBJ2-3; maybe TRBD2 (5 bases). Germline V lookup: CDR1 SGHTA, CDR2 FQGNSA. This CDR3 has 15 amino acids. V lost 1 base and J lost 11, with 19 bases in between.

With regard to this clonotype: One end of the junction varies from germline; a read error may be responsible. The genes are TRBV27 and TRBJ2-6; D remains ambiguous. There are 17 residues in the CDR3. Per the germline V gene, CDR1 is MNHEY and CDR2 is SMNVEV (reference sequence). The CDR3 loop reads CASNLDGPGSGANVLTF. The CDR3 coding sequence is TGTGCCAGCAATTTAGACGGTCCGGGCTCTGGGGCCAACGTCCTGACTTTC.

In this sample, this clonotype turned up a few times. This chain links TRBV7-2 with TRBJ2-1; perhaps TRBD1 as D (6 bases). Germline CDR1 reads SGHTA; CDR2 reads FQGNSA. The V gene lost 2 bases and the J gene lost 8 bases, with 25 bases spanning the gap. This CDR3 has 18 residues. In nucleotides, the CDR3 is TGTGCCAGCAGCTTAAGCCTCGGGTTCAGGGGCCGTGCGGATGAGCAGTTCTTC. Translation: CASSLSLGFRGRADEQFF.

Points on this clonotype: At one of its ends the junction is not consistent with the germline gene, which may arise from a read error. The chain carries TRBV7-2 and TRBJ2-4; TRBD2 agrees at 7 bases. The DNA end is more similar to TRBJ2-7, so the J call may be wrong. The CDR3 runs 16 residues. Per the germline V gene, CDR1 is SGHTA and CDR2 is FQGNSA. CDR3 sequence reads: CVSSLARRGDYYEQYF. DNA of the CDR3: TGTGTCAGCAGCTTAGCGAGAAGAGGGGACTACTACGAGCAGTACTTC.

The V gene is TRBV5-5, the J gene TRBJ2-7; 9 bases fit TRBD1. With 5 bases clipped from V and 1 base from J, the junction kept 4 bases outside the gene matches. CDR1 and CDR2 from the germline V gene are SGHKS and YYEKEE (reference sequence). This CDR3 has 14 residues. Written as DNA, the CDR3 is TGTGCCAGCAGACAGGGGGCGAGGTCCTACGAGCAGTACTTC. It codes for CASRQGARSYEQYF.

This chain uses TRBV2 with TRBJ2-7; D possibly corresponds to TRBD2 (6 bases). CDR1 and CDR2 (germline): SNHLY, FYNNEI. The CDR3 has 11 residues. V was cut by 7 bases and J by 9 bases, with 13 bases left in between. The CDR3 region is CASIKIAVQYF. The CDR3 DNA sequence: TGTGCCAGCATTAAAATAGCGGTGCAGTACTTC.

The chain is built from TRBV10-2 and TRBJ2-7; the D is unclear. V was pared by 0 bases and J by 10 bases, with 13 bases between. There are 13 residues in the CDR3. The germline gives CDR1 WSHSY, CDR2 SAAADI. CDR3 nucleotide sequence: TGCGCCAGCAGTGAGTCGAGGTGGGGATCCCAGTACTTC. It translates to CASSESRWGSQYF.

This clonotype was counted a few times. The CDR3 DNA reads as TGCGCCAGCAGCAATAGCGGGAGAGACTACAATGAGCAGTTCTTC. This gives the protein CASSNSGRDYNEQFF. This chain uses TRBV5-1 with TRBJ2-1; 9 nucleotides line up with TRBD2. CDR3 length equals 15 residues. The J segment lost 3 bases and the V segment lost 4 bases, leaving 5 bases of the junction unmatched. CDR1 is SGHRS, CDR2 YFSETQ, per germline. Full variable domain (remainder filled in from reference TRBV5-1 and TRBJ2-1): KAGVTQTPRYLIKTRGQQVTLSCSPISGHRSVSWYQQTPGQGLQFLFEYFSETQRNKGNFPGRFSGRQFSNSRSEMNVSTLELGDSALYLCASSNSGRDYNEQFFGPGTRLTVL.

The V and J genes are TRBV5-1 and TRBJ2-1; 10 bases agree with TRBD2. Germline assignment: CDR1 SGHRS and CDR2 YFSETQ. J lost 5 bases, V lost 4 bases, and 24 bases had no gene match. The CDR3 runs to 21 residues. The CDR3 DNA reads TGCGCCAGCAGCAACGAATACGGACTAGCGGACCGACCGTCGAATCACAATGAGCAGTTCTTC. It yields the protein CASSNEYGLADRPSNHNEQFF.

The V and J genes are TRBV20-1 and TRBJ2-1, with 7 positions matching TRBD2. CDR1 is DFQATT and CDR2 is SNEGSKA in the germline V gene (reference sequence). This CDR3 has 14 amino acids. J gave up 0 bases and V 5 bases, and 4 bases lay outside the gene matches. The CDR3 loop is CSAAVAGSYNEQFF. CDR3 coding DNA: TGCAGTGCTGCGGTAGCGGGCTCCTACAATGAGCAGTTCTTC.

This clonotype was seen a few times. V usage is TRBV4-1 and J usage is TRBJ2-5; D might be TRBD1 or TRBD2, each matching 5 bases. Germline CDR1 and CDR2: MGHRA and YSYEKL. The CDR3 contains 15 residues. Trimming removed 1 base from V and 3 bases from J, with 12 bases in between. In nucleotides, the CDR3 is TGCGCCAGCAGCCAAGCGCCCGGGACGAAAGAGACCCAGTACTTC. It is translated as CASSQAPGTKETQYF.

This chain connects TRBV7-9 to TRBJ2-1; 9 nucleotides line up with TRBD2. The CDR3 has 14 residues. Germline CDR1 SEHNR, CDR2 FQNEAQ (reference sequence). V shed 11 bases and J 5 bases; nucleotides not matched to a gene: 10. The CDR3 DNA sequence: TGTGCCTTCCCGACTAGCGGTCTAGACAATGAGCAGTTCTTC. Its translation: CAFPTSGLDNEQFF.

Here the CDR3 reads CASSLESGGSSYNEQYF. CDR3 bases: TGCGCCAGCAGCTTGGAGTCCGGGGGGAGCTCCTACAATGAGCAGTACTTC. The chain carries TRBV5-1 and TRBJ2-1; 7 positions agree with TRBD2. The DNA matches TRBJ2-7 better at its end, which makes the J call doubtful. Looked up from germline, CDR1 is SGHRS and CDR2 is YFSETQ. CDR3 length: 17 residues.

The gene calls are TRBV6-5 and TRBJ2-1; TRBD2 matches 7 bases. Germline V gene data show CDR1 as MNHEY and CDR2 as SVGAGI. The V and J ends lost 6 bases and 6 bases, in that order; junction bases with no gene match: 5. This CDR3 has 13 amino acids. CDR3 amino acids: CASRLAPTNEQFF. The CDR3 DNA follows: TGTGCCAGCAGACTAGCGCCCACCAATGAGCAGTTCTTC.

This chain connects TRBV7-2 to TRBJ2-3; 9 bases map to TRBD2. There are 16 residues in the CDR3. The germline CDR1 and CDR2 sequences are SGHTA and FQGNSA. The V and J ends lost 5 bases and 4 bases, in that order; junction bases with no gene match: 10. In DNA form, the CDR3 reads TGTGCCAGCAGCACTAGAGCGGGGGGCCTTTCAGATACGCAGTATTTT. Residues: CASSTRAGGLSDTQYF.

Notes on this clonotype: One end of the junction varies from germline; a read error may be responsible. CDR3 coding DNA: TGTGCCAGCAGCTTGGGAGACAGGGTTGGGGCCCAGCATTTT. It translates to CASSLGDRVGAQHF. The rearrangement joins TRBV5-1 to TRBJ1-5; 7 positions match TRBD1. The CDR3 has 14 amino acids. The germline gives CDR1 SGHRS, CDR2 YFSETQ.

About this clonotype: A read error may account for a junction end that differs from germline. This chain uses TRBV6-1 with TRBJ2-7; the match to TRBD1 covers 8 bases. The germline V gene has CDR1 MNHNS and CDR2 SASEGT. CDR3 size: 13 residues. The CDR3 DNA reads TGTGCCGGCAGGGACAGGCTAACCTACGAGCAGTACTTC. Translation gives CAGRDRLTYEQYF.

This clonotype was seen more than once but under ten times. The J gene is TRBJ1-2, the V gene TRBV7-8, with 9 bases identical to TRBD1. Trimming took 0 bases from V and 6 from J; bases not matched to a gene: 2. The length of the CDR3 is 14 residues. From germline, CDR1 is SGHVS and CDR2 FQNEAQ. The chain's CDR3 is CASSLATGGDGYTF. As DNA, the CDR3 is TGTGCCAGCAGCTTAGCGACAGGGGGGGATGGCTACACCTTC.